The T cell receptor (beta chain) under discussion was sequenced for a study of T cells in Graves' hyperthyroidism and ophthalmopathy. RNA transcripts provided the source from which TCR beta CDR3 regions were amplified. A set of HTBI primers served as the primers for a first-round RT-PCR of the TCR CDR3. TCRdb analysed the multiplex PCR reads with MiXCR anew, one entry per CDR3 protein. The sample contains over 300,000 distinct CDR3 sequences, approximately 15% of which appear only once. Broader study findings: Ophthalmopathy, which appeared later, was predicted by the model a median approximately 6 months before onset.

V was cut by 2 bases and J by 3 bases, with 7 bases left in between. In germline, CDR1 is SGHNT, CDR2 YENEEA. The CDR3 has 13 residues. This clonotype was found many times. Antigen: not known. Thyroid ultrasound, orbital computed tomography, clinical symptoms, and serum thyroxine and TRAb underpinned diagnoses. Extraction of PBMCs used approximately 10 ml of fresh peripheral blood. The clonotype was recovered from a woman aged 60-75 years with Graves' hyperthyroidism. The material sequenced was blood. The V gene is TRBV11-3, the J gene TRBJ1-1; unclear D gene. The CDR3 loop reads CASSLFQHTEAFF. The CDR3 DNA reads TGTGCCAGCAGCTTATTCCAGCACACTGAAGCTTTCTTT.